Below are 3 T cell receptor beta chains sequenced from a single sample in a study of blood T cell repertoires in COVID-19. Method: immunoSEQ multiplex PCR; TCRdb's copy keeps in-frame clones and lacks some. This repertoire shows 300,000 or so clones, roughly 92% found once; its top ten account for 2.2%. Material: peripheral blood. The receptors here all came from a woman in her twenties or thirties with COVID-19, enrolled during active disease.

The CDR3 bases are TGTGCCAGCAGCCAAGTGGCGGGGATGAACACCGGGGAGCTGTTTTTT. Encoded protein: CASSQVAGMNTGELFF. V and J are TRBV3-1 (or the pseudogene TRBV3-2) and TRBJ2-2, with D possibly being TRBD2 (6 bases). CDR1 and CDR2 from the germline V gene are LGHDT and YNNKEL (reference sequence). V shed 1 base and J shed 1 base, with 10 bases lying between them. The CDR3 spans 16 residues.

This rearrangement joins TRBV7-9 to TRBJ2-3; 11 positions match TRBD2. Trimming cost V 5 bases and J 3 bases; bases outside gene matches: 4. This CDR3 region has 15 residues. Germline V gene lookup returns CDR1 SEHNR and CDR2 FQNEAQ (reference sequence). The CDR3 is CASSPGLAATDTQYF. CDR3 DNA sequence: TGTGCCAGCAGCCCGGGACTAGCGGCGACAGATACGCAGTATTTT.

The gene calls are TRBV19 and TRBJ1-5; no clear D gene. The CDR3 runs 14 residues. The V gene lost 3 bases and the J gene lost 6 bases, with 12 bases spanning the gap. Germline values: CDR1 LNHDA, CDR2 SQIVND (reference sequence). Written as DNA, the CDR3 is TGTGCCAGTAGTATCCGGGAAATGGGTCAGCCCCAGCATTTT. It is translated as CASSIREMGQPQHF.